The present T cell receptor (beta chain) was sequenced within a study of T cell repertoires in cytomegalovirus infection. Losses at the gene ends were 5 bases for V and 3 bases for J; bases not matched to a gene: 5. The CDR3 covers 14 residues. Germline V lookup: CDR1 LNHDA, CDR2 SQIVND (reference sequence). Via MiXCR, TCRdb re-called the reads, giving one row per CDR3 protein. The sample shows around 550,000 distinct CDR3 sequences, about 30% of them seen only once. Sequenced sample: PBMCs. The rearrangement joins TRBV19 to TRBJ2-7; 9 bases are a match to TRBD1. The clonotype comes from a human donor in good health (CMV status not recorded). Some clones in this sample may be carry-over from other donors' samples. The CDR3 DNA reads as TGTGCCAGTAGTCCAGCGGGACAGGGCTACGAGCAGTACTTC. Translated: CASSPAGQGYEQYF.